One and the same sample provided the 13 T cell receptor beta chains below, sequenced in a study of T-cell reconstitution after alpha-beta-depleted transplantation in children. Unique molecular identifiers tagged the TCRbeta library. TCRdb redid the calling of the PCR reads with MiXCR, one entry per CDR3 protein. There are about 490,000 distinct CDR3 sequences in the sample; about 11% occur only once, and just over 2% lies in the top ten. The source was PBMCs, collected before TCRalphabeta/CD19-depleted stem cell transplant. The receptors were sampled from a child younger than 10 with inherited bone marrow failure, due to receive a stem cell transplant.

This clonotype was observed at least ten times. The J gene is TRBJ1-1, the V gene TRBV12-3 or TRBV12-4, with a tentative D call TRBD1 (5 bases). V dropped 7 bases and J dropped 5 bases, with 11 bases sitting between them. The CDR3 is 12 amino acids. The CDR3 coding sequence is TGTGCCAGCACCGATCGACAGACTGAAGCTTTCTTT. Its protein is CASTDRQTEAFF.

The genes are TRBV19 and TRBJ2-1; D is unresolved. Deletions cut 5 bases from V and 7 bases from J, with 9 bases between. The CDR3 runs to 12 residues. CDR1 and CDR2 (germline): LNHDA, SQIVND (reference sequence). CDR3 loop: CASSLTVNEQFF. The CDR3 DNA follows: TGTGCCAGTAGTTTGACCGTAAATGAGCAGTTCTTC.

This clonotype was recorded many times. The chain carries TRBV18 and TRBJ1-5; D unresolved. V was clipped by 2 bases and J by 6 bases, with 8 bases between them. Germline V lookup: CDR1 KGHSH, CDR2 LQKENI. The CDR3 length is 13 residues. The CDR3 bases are TGTGCCAGCTCACCAGGGTCGGGTCAGCCCCAGCATTTT. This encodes CASSPGSGQPQHF. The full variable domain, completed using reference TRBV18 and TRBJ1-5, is NAGVMQNPRHLVRRRGQEARLRCSPMKGHSHVYWYRQLPEEGLKFMVYLQKENIIDESGMPKERFSAEFPKEGPSILRIQQVVRGDSAAYFCASSPGSGQPQHFGDGTRLSIL.

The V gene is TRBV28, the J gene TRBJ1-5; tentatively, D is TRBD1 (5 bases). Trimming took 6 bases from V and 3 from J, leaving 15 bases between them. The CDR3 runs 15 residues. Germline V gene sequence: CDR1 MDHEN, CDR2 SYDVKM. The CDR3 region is CASSQALGDNQPQHF. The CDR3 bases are TGTGCCAGCAGCCAGGCGTTGGGGGACAATCAGCCCCAGCATTTT.

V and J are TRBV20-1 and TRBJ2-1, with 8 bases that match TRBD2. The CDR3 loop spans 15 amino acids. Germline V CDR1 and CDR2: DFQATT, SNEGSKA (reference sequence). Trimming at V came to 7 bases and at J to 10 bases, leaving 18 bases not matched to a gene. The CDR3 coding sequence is TGCAGTGGTCTCGGTCGCCGAGCGGGAGCATGGGAGCAGTTCTTC. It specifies CSGLGRRAGAWEQFF.

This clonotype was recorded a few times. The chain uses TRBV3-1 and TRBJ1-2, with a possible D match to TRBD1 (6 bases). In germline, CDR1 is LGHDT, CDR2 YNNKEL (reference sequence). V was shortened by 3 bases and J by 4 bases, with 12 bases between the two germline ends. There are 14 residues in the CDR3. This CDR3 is CASSQADRSYGYTF. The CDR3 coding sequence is TGTGCCAGCAGCCAGGCCGACAGGAGCTATGGCTACACCTTC.

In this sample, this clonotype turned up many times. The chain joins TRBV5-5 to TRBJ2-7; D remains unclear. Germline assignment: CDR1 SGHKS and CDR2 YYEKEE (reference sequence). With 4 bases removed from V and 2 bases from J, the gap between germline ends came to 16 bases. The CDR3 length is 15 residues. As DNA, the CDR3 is TGTGCCAGCAGCCCGCGGCTAGTGGAACCCTACGAGCAGTACTTC. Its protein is CASSPRLVEPYEQYF.

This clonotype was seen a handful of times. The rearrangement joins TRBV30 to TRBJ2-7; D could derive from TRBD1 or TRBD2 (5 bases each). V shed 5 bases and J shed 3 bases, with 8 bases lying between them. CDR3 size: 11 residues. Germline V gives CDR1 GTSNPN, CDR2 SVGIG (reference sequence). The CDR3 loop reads CAWGGNYEQYF. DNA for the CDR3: TGTGCCTGGGGGGGAAACTACGAGCAGTACTTC. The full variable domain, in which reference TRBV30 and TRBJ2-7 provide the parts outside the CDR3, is SQTIHQWPATLVQPVGSPLSLECTVEGTSNPNLYWYRQAAGRGLQLLFYSVGIGQISSEVPQNLSASRPQDRQFILSSKKLLLSDSGFYLCAWGGNYEQYFGPGTRLTVT.

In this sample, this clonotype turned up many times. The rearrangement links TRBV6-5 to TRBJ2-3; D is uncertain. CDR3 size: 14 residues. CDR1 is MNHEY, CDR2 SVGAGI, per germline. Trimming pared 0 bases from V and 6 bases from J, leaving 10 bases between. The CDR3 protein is CASSYSLGPDTQYF. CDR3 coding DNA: TGTGCCAGCAGTTACTCGTTAGGGCCGGATACGCAGTATTTT.

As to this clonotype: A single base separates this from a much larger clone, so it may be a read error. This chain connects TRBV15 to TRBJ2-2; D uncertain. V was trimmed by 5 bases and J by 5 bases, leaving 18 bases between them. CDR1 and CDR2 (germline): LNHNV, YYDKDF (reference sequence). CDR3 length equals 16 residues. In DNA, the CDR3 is TGTGCCACCAGCCGAATACCCTACAGACAAACCGGGGAGCTGTTTTTT. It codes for CATSRIPYRQTGELFF.

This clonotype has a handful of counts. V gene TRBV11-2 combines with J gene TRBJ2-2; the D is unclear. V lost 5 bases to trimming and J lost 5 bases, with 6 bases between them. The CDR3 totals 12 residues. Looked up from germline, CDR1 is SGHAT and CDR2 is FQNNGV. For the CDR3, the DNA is TGTGCCAGCAGCCATTGGACCGGGGAGCTGTTTTTT. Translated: CASSHWTGELFF.

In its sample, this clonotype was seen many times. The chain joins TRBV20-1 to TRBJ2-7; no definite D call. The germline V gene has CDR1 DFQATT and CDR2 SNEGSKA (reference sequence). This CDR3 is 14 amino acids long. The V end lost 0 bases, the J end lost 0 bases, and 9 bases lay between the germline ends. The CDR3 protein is CSARDIAYSYEQYF. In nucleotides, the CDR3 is TGCAGTGCTAGAGATATCGCATACTCCTACGAGCAGTACTTC.

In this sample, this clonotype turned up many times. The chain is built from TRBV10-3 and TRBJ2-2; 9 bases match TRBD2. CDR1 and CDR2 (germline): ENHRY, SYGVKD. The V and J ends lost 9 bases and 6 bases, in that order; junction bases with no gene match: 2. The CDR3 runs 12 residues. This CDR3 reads CAMRLAAGELFF. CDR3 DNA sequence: TGTGCCATGAGACTAGCGGCCGGGGAGCTGTTTTTT.